Below are 26 T cell receptor beta chains sequenced from a single sample in a study of blood T cell repertoires in COVID-19. Assay used: immunoSEQ multiplex PCR; TCRdb lists only in-frame clones, some missing. The sample has 300,000 to 400,000 clones, around 90% seen once; the top ten hold 4.5% to 5.5%. The sample was PBMCs or T cells enriched from blood (not recorded which). Receptors were obtained from a man in his 60s who had recovered from COVID-19.

The chain links TRBV10-3 to TRBJ2-7, with 10 bases lining up with TRBD1. V dropped 4 bases and J dropped 4; count of bases not matched to a gene: 7. The CDR3 has 15 amino acids. Germline CDR1 and CDR2: ENHRY and SYGVKD. The CDR3 coding sequence is TGTGCCATCAGTGGAATAGGGACAGGGGAGTACGAGCAGTACTTC. The encoded protein is CAISGIGTGEYEQYF.

With regard to this clone: The same CDR3 arises from other DNA sequences in this sample as well. V gene TRBV18 combines with J gene TRBJ2-3; D is possibly TRBD1 (6 bases). The CDR3 runs 13 residues. CDR1 and CDR2 (germline): KGHSH, LQKENI. V gave up 2 bases and J gave up 6 bases, with 9 bases separating them. In DNA form, the CDR3 reads TGTGCCAGCTCACCAAGGACAGTCGATACGCAGTATTTT. It translates to CASSPRTVDTQYF.

V gene TRBV5-1 combines with J gene TRBJ2-2; 8 positions agree with TRBD1. The CDR3 length is 17 residues. J was trimmed by 7 bases and V by 0 bases; bases with no gene match: 11. Per the germline V gene, CDR1 is SGHRS and CDR2 is YFSETQ. Written as DNA, the CDR3 is TGCGCCAGCAGCTTGGTTTTGACAGGGGAGCAGGTCGGGGAGCTGTTTTTT. Translating gives CASSLVLTGEQVGELFF.

The rearrangement joins TRBV5-8 to TRBJ1-5; 7 bases align to TRBD1. In germline, CDR1 is SGHTS, CDR2 YDEGEE. V dropped 4 bases and J dropped 3; count of bases not matched to a gene: 10. CDR3 size: 16 residues. CDR3 nucleotides: TGTGCCAGCAGCCCGGGGACAGTGCACTACAATCAGCCCCAGCATTTT. It codes for CASSPGTVHYNQPQHF.

J is TRBJ2-5 and V is TRBV4-1; the D gene is possibly TRBD2 (6 bases). Trimming pared 3 bases from V and 1 base from J, leaving 18 bases between. This CDR3 is 17 amino acids long. Germline V gene lookup returns CDR1 MGHRA and CDR2 YSYEKL. The chain's CDR3 is CASSQERRGRTQETQYF. CDR3 DNA sequence: TGCGCCAGCAGCCAGGAACGGCGGGGCAGGACCCAAGAGACCCAGTACTTC.

The rearrangement joins TRBV10-2 to TRBJ2-7; no reliable D call. V was pared by 0 bases and J by 0 bases, with 6 bases between. This CDR3 is built from 14 residues. From germline, CDR1 is WSHSY and CDR2 SAAADI. Here the CDR3 reads CASSESRYSYEQYF. Here the CDR3 DNA reads TGCGCCAGCAGTGAGTCCAGGTACTCCTACGAGCAGTACTTC.

The rearrangement uses TRBV9 and TRBJ1-2; maybe TRBD1 (6 bases). The germline V and J ends were trimmed by 0 bases and 4 bases, with 16 bases remaining between them. The germline V gene encodes CDR1 SGDLS and CDR2 YYNGEE. There are 16 residues in the CDR3. The CDR3 DNA follows: TGTGCCAGCAGCGTAGAAGGCAGGGGAAGGAGCTATGGCTACACCTTC. Translated, it gives CASSVEGRGRSYGYTF. Supplemented by reference TRBV9 and TRBJ1-2, the full variable domain reads DSGVTQTPKHLITATGQRVTLRCSPRSGDLSVYWYQQSLDQGLQFLIQYYNGEERAKGNILERFSAQQFPDLHSELNLSSLELGDSALYFCASSVEGRGRSYGYTFGSGTRLTVV.

The rearrangement links TRBV7-2 to TRBJ2-1; 7 bases agree with TRBD2. Germline V gene lookup returns CDR1 SGHTA and CDR2 FQGNSA. Trimming removed 3 bases from V and 3 bases from J; junction bases left unmatched: 5. The CDR3 runs to 15 residues. CDR3 amino acids: CASSLASGLYNEQFF. The CDR3 region has the DNA TGTGCCAGCAGCTTGGCTAGCGGACTCTACAATGAGCAGTTCTTC.

This chain joins TRBV5-4 and TRBJ1-5; D uncertain. There are 15 residues in the CDR3. Germline V gives CDR1 SGHNT, CDR2 YYREEE (reference sequence). The ends were cut back, 1 base at V and 0 bases at J, with 8 bases in the middle. CDR3 residues: CASSLFGHSNQPQHF. The CDR3, as DNA: TGTGCCAGCAGCTTGTTTGGCCATAGCAATCAGCCCCAGCATTTT.

V usage is TRBV7-3 and J usage is TRBJ1-6; a weak D match, TRBD1 (5 bases). The germline gives CDR1 SGHTA, CDR2 FQGTGA. The ends were cut back, 0 bases at V and 10 bases at J, with 10 bases in the middle. There are 14 residues in the CDR3. The CDR3 sequence: CASSLTQGRSPLHF. The CDR3 bases are TGTGCCAGCAGCTTAACGCAGGGAAGGTCACCCCTCCACTTT.

Only one count was recorded for this clone. V and J are TRBV7-3 and TRBJ2-2; 7 bases match TRBD2. This CDR3 spans 18 amino acids. Germline CDR1 and CDR2: SGHTA and FQGTGA. V lost 2 bases and J lost 1; bases outside the gene matches: 10. The CDR3 nucleotides read TGTGCCAGCAGCTTAGGACGGGGGAGGGAAATGAACACCGGGGAGCTGTTTTTT. It is translated as CASSLGRGREMNTGELFF.

The chain recombines TRBV7-3 with TRBJ2-3; no clear D gene. The CDR3 is made up of 15 amino acids. The V end lost 1 base, the J end lost 2 bases, and 10 bases lay between the germline ends. CDR1 SGHTA and CDR2 FQGTGA come from the germline V gene. The CDR3 spells CASSLMARFTDTQYF. CDR3 nucleotide sequence: TGTGCCAGCAGCTTAATGGCCAGATTCACAGATACGCAGTATTTT.

The chain is built from TRBV9 and TRBJ2-1; a possible D gene is TRBD1 (7 bases). CDR1 and CDR2 from the germline V gene are SGDLS and YYNGEE. The CDR3 contains 14 residues. V was shortened by 6 bases and J by 9 bases, with 19 bases between the two germline ends. The CDR3 nucleotides read TGTGCCAGCAACTTACTCCCCCAGGGGGGTGAGCAGTTCTTC. It translates to CASNLLPQGGEQFF.

The J gene is TRBJ2-6, the V gene TRBV6-5; D is possibly TRBD1 (5 bases). This CDR3 has 15 residues. CDR1 is MNHEY and CDR2 is SVGAGI in the germline V gene. V lost 7 bases, J lost 0 bases, and 10 bases lay in between. DNA of the CDR3: TGTGCCAGCACCTTCGACAGCTCTGGGGCCAACGTCCTGACTTTC. Its protein is CASTFDSSGANVLTF.

This clone appeared once. The CDR3 DNA sequence: TGTGCCAGCAGCGCCTCAGGCGCAGGGGGAGACACTGAAGCTTTCTTT. Translation: CASSASGAGGDTEAFF. The V and J genes are TRBV9 and TRBJ1-1; TRBD1 matches at 7 bases. From germline, CDR1 is SGDLS and CDR2 YYNGEE. V lost 3 bases, J lost 3 bases, and 11 bases stayed unmatched. The CDR3 extends over 16 amino acids.

J is TRBJ2-7 and V is TRBV7-2; tentatively, D is TRBD2 (6 bases). Germline CDR1 is SGHTA and CDR2 is FQGNSA. This CDR3 contains 14 residues. V was trimmed by 5 bases and J by 3 bases, leaving 14 bases between them. The CDR3 DNA is TGTGCCAGCAGCCCGACTAGTCTGTACTACGAGCAGTACTTC. Its protein product is CASSPTSLYYEQYF.

There are a few counts of this clone. This rearrangement joins TRBV24-1 to TRBJ1-2, with D hard to call. Trimming took 4 bases from V and 5 from J, leaving 7 bases between them. The germline CDR1 and CDR2 sequences are KGHDR and SFDVKD. This CDR3 is 12 amino acids long. This CDR3 is CATSENKYGYTF. The CDR3 bases are TGTGCCACCAGTGAAAACAAGTATGGCTACACCTTC.

The chain is built from TRBV11-3 and TRBJ1-1, with D hard to call. V was pared by 5 bases and J by 6 bases, with 13 bases between. The germline V gene encodes CDR1 SGHNT and CDR2 YENEEA. CDR3 size: 13 residues. The CDR3 reads CASSPGGLAEAFF. The CDR3 nucleotides read TGTGCCAGCAGCCCGGGAGGTCTCGCTGAAGCTTTCTTT.

The chain is built from TRBV14 and TRBJ2-7; a possible D gene is TRBD1 (5 bases). Germline V gene sequence: CDR1 SGHDN, CDR2 FVKESK. The CDR3 spans 12 residues. The V end lost 4 bases, the J end lost 7 bases, and 11 bases lay between the germline ends. CDR3 sequence (DNA): TGTGCCAGCAGCCGCCAGGGCTGGGAGCAGTACTTC. Translation: CASSRQGWEQYF.

The chain combines TRBV7-2 with TRBJ2-7, with TRBD2 matching over 11 bases. Germline V CDR1 and CDR2: SGHTA, FQGNSA. Trimming cost V 3 bases and J 12 bases; bases outside gene matches: 10. This CDR3 is built from 14 residues. The chain's CDR3 is CASSFGLAGGFLYF. As DNA, the CDR3 is TGTGCCAGCAGCTTTGGGCTAGCGGGAGGATTCTTGTACTTC.

The J gene is TRBJ1-6, the V gene TRBV9; no clear D gene. Germline CDR1 reads SGDLS; CDR2 reads YYNGEE. Between the trimmed V and J ends, which lost 3 bases and 10 bases, there was a span of 17 bases. The CDR3 sequence is 15 residues long. This chain's CDR3 is CASSGPGTSGSPLHF. The DNA of the CDR3 is TGTGCCAGCAGCGGCCCGGGTACATCGGGGTCACCCCTCCACTTT.

The chain has TRBV9 and TRBJ1-3; perhaps TRBD1 as D (6 bases). This CDR3 region has 16 residues. Germline loops: CDR1 SGDLS, CDR2 YYNGEE. V shed 4 bases and J shed 0 bases, with 14 bases lying between them. Written as DNA, the CDR3 is TGTGCCAGCAGCTGGGGGCAGACGAACTCTGGAAACACCATATATTTT. Protein sequence: CASSWGQTNSGNTIYF.

The chain uses TRBV5-1 and TRBJ2-3; 10 nucleotides agree with TRBD1. J was trimmed by 5 bases and V by 4 bases; bases with no gene match: 10. The length of the CDR3 is 16 residues. The germline V gene encodes CDR1 SGHRS and CDR2 YFSETQ. CDR3 in DNA: TGCGCCAGCAGCACCGGACAGGGGGTCTGGGGAGATACGCAGTATTTT. It codes for CASSTGQGVWGDTQYF.

The count of this clone is one. J is TRBJ2-3 and V is TRBV3-1 (or the pseudogene TRBV3-2); D is possibly TRBD1 (6 bases). This CDR3 has 13 amino acids. The V end lost 8 bases, the J end lost 4 bases, and 13 bases lay between the germline ends. Germline values: CDR1 LGHDT, CDR2 YNNKEL (reference sequence). CDR3 region: CASEGDWSDTQYF. The CDR3 nucleotides read TGTGCCAGCGAGGGGGATTGGTCAGATACGCAGTATTTT.

This clone was detected once. The chain is built from TRBV27 and TRBJ2-3; tentative D call: TRBD2 (5 bases). The CDR3 has 14 residues. Deletions cut 7 bases from V and 0 bases from J, with 11 bases between. Germline V gene sequence: CDR1 MNHEY, CDR2 SMNVEV (reference sequence). The CDR3 sequence is CASKDPGSTDTQYF. In nucleotides, the CDR3 is TGTGCCAGCAAGGACCCGGGGAGCACAGATACGCAGTATTTT.

This chain connects TRBV15 to TRBJ1-1; 7 bases are shared with TRBD1. Germline V lookup: CDR1 LNHNV, CDR2 YYDKDF (reference sequence). This CDR3 is 15 amino acids long. V lost 2 bases and J lost 1; bases outside the gene matches: 4. The CDR3 DNA reads as TGTGCCACCAGCAGACCCCGGACAGGGAACACTGAAGCTTTCTTT. Its protein is CATSRPRTGNTEAFF.